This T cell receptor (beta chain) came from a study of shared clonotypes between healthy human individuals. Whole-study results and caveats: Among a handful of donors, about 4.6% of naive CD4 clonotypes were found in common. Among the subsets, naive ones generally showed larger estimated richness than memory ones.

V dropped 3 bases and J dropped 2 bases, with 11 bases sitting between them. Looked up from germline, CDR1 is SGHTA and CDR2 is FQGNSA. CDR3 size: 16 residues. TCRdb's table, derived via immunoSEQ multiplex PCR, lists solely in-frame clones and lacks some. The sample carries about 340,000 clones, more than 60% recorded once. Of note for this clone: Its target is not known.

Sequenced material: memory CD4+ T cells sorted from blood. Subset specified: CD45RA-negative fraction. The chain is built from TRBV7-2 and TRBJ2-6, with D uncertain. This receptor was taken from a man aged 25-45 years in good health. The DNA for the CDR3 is TGTGCCAGCAGCTTGTCCGCGTCAACTGGGGCCAACGTCCTGACTTTC. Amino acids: CASSLSASTGANVLTF.